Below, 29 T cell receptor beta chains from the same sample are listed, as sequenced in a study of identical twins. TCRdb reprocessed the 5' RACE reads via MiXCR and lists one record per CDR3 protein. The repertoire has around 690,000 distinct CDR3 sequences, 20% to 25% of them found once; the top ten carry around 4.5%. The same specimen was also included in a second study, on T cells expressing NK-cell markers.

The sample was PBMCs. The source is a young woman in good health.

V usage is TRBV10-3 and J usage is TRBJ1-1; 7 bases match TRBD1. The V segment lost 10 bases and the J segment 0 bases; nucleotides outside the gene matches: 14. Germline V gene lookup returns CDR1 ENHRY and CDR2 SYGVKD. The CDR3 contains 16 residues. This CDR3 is CATRGGTVFMNTEAFF. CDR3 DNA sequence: TGTGCCACCAGGGGGGGGACAGTATTTATGAACACTGAAGCTTTCTTT.

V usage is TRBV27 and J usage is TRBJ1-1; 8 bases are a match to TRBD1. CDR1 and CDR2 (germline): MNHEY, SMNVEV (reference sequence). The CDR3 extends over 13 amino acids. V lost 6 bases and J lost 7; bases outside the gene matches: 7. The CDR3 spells CASRKDRVGEAFF. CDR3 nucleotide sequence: TGTGCCAGCAGGAAGGACAGGGTTGGTGAAGCTTTCTTT.

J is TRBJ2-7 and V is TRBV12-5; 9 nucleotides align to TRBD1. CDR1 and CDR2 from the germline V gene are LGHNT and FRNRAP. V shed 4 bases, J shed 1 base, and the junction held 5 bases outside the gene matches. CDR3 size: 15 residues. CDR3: CASGYSGTGSYEQYF. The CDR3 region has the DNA TGTGCTAGTGGTTACTCCGGGACAGGGTCCTACGAGCAGTACTTC.

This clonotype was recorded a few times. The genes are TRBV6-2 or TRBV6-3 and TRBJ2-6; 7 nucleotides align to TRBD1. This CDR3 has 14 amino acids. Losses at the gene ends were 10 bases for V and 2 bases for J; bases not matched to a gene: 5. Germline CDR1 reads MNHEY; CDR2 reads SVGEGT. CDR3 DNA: TGTGCCACCGTCAGGGGGACTGGGGCCAACGTCCTGACTTTC. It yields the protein CATVRGTGANVLTF.

The CDR3 sequence: CASSLTRGAGPTDTQYF. CDR3 coding DNA: TGTGCCAGCAGCTTGACGCGGGGCGCGGGTCCCACAGATACGCAGTATTTT. The V gene is TRBV5-5, the J gene TRBJ2-3; weak D call: TRBD2 (6 bases). The CDR3 totals 17 residues. V lost 1 base to trimming and J lost 2 bases, with 17 bases between them. Germline CDR1 is SGHKS and CDR2 is YYEKEE (reference sequence).

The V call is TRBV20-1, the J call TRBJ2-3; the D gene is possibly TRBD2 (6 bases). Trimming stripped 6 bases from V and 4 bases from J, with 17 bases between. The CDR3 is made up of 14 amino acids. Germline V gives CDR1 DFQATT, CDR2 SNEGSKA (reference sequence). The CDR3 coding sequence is TGCAGTGCCCGGGATGCGGGGACGGCAGATACGCAGTATTTT. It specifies CSARDAGTADTQYF.

CDR3 coding DNA: TGTGCCAGCAGCGTACGGACTAGCGGGAGGTTTAGCTCCTACAATGAGCAGTTCTTC. Protein: CASSVRTSGRFSSYNEQFF. The rearrangement uses TRBV11-1 and TRBJ2-1, with 14 bases aligning to TRBD2. The CDR3 length is 19 residues. The V gene's germline CDR1 is SGHAT and CDR2 FQDESV (reference sequence). Trimming removed 5 bases from V and 0 bases from J; junction bases left unmatched: 9.

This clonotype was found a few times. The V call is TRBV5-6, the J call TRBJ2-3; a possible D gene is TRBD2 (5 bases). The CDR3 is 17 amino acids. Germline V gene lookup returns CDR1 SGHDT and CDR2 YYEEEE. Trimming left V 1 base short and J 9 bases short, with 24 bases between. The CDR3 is CASSLSKRSEGMRTQYF. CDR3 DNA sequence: TGTGCCAGCAGCTTGAGTAAGAGAAGCGAGGGTATGAGAACGCAGTATTTT.

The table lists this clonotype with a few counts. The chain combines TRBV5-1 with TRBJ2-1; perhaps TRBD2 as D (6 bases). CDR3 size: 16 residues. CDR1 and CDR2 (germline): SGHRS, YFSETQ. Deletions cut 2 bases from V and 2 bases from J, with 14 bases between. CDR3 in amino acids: CASSLVGLSTYNEQFF. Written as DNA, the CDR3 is TGCGCCAGCAGCTTAGTAGGACTATCGACCTACAATGAGCAGTTCTTC.

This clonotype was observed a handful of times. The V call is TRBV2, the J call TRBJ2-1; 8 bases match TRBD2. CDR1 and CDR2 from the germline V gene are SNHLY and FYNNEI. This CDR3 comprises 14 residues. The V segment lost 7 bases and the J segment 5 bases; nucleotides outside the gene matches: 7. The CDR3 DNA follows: TGTGCCAGCACCGGGACTAGATGGAACAATGAGCAGTTCTTC. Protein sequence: CASTGTRWNNEQFF.

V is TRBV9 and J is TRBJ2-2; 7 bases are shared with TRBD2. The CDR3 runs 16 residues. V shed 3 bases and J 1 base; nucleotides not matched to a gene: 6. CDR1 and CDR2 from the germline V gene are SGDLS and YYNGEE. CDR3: CASSEDPSGNTGELFF. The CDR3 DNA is TGTGCCAGCAGCGAGGACCCTAGCGGGAACACCGGGGAGCTGTTTTTT.

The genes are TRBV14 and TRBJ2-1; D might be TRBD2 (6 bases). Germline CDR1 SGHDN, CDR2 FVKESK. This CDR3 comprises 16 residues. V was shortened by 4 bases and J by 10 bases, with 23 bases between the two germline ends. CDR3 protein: CASSLLHSRDAIEQFF. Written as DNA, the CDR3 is TGTGCCAGCAGCCTATTACACTCGCGGGACGCGATAGAGCAGTTCTTC.

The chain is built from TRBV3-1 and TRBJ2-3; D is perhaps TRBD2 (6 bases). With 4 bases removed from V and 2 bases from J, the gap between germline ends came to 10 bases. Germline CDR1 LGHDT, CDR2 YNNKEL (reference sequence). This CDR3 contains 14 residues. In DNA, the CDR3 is TGTGCCAGCAGCCGGGGACTTGACACAGATACGCAGTATTTT. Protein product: CASSRGLDTDTQYF.

The CDR3 region has the DNA TGCAGTGCAGGGGCTATTTATACATCCGAGCAGTACTTC. Translation gives CSAGAIYTSEQYF. J is TRBJ2-7 and V is TRBV20-1, with D maybe TRBD1 (5 bases). The V end was cut by 6 bases, the J end by 6 bases, with 18 bases between. The CDR3 runs to 13 residues. CDR1 and CDR2 (germline): DFQATT, SNEGSKA (reference sequence).

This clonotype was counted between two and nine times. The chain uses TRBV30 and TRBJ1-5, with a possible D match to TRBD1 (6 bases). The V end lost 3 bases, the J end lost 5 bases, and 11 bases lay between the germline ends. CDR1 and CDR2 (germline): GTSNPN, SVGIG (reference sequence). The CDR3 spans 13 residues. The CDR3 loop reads CAWSMGGDQPQHF. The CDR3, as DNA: TGTGCCTGGAGCATGGGGGGCGATCAGCCCCAGCATTTT.

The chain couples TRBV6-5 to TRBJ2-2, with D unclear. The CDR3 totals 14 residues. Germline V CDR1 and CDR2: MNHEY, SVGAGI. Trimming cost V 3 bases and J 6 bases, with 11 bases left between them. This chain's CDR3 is CASSYSSVAGELFF. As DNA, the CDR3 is TGTGCCAGCAGTTATTCGAGTGTCGCCGGGGAGCTGTTTTTT.

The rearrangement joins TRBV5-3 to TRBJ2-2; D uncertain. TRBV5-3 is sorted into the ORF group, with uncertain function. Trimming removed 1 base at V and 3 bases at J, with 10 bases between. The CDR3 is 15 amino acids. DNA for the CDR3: TGTGCCAGAAGCTTGCCGGAGTCGGACACCGGGGAGCTGTTTTTT. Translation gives CARSLPESDTGELFF.

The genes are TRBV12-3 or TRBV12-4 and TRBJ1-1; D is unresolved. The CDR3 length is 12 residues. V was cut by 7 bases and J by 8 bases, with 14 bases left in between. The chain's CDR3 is CASTPKGGEAFF. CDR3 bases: TGTGCCAGCACCCCAAAGGGCGGGGAAGCTTTCTTT.

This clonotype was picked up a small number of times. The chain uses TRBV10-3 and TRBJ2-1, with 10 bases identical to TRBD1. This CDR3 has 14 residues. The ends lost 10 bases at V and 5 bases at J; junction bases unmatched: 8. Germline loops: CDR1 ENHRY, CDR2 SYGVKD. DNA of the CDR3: TGTGCCACCAAATCGGGGACAGGGGACAATGAGCAGTTCTTC. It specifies CATKSGTGDNEQFF.

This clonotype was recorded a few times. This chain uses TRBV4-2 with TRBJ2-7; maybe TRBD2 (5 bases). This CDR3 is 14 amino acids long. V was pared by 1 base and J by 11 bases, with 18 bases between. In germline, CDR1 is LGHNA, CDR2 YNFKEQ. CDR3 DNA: TGTGCCAGCAGCCAAGGGGCCTTAGGTACGCGGGAGTACTTC. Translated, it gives CASSQGALGTREYF.

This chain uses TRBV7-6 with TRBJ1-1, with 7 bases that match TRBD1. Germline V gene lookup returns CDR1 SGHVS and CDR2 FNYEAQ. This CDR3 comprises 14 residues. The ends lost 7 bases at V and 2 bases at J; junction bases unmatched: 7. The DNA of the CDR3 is TGTGCCAGCAAACAACAGGGGCGAAACACTGAAGCTTTCTTT. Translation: CASKQQGRNTEAFF.

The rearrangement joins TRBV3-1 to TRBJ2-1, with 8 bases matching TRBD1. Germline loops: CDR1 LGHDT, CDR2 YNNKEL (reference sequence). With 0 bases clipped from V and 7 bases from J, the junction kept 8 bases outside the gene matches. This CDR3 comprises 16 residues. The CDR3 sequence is CASSQDTGTGWNEQFF. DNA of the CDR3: TGTGCCAGCAGCCAAGATACTGGGACAGGCTGGAATGAGCAGTTCTTC.

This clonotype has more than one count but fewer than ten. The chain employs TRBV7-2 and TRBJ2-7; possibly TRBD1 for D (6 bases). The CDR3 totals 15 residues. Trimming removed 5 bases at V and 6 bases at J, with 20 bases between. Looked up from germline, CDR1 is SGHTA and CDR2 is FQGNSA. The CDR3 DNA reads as TGTGCCAGCAGCCTAGGGACAATATATTGGTCCGAGCAGTACTTC. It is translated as CASSLGTIYWSEQYF. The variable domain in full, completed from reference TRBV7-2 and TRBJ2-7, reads GAGVSQSPSNKVTEKGKDVELRCDPISGHTALYWYRQSLGQGLEFLIYFQGNSAPDKSGLPSDRFSAERTGGSVSTLTIQRTQQEDSAVYLCASSLGTIYWSEQYFGPGTRLTVT.

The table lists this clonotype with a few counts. CDR3 region: CSASGTSGVGEQYF. CDR3 sequence (DNA): TGCAGTGCTAGCGGGACTAGCGGGGTTGGTGAGCAGTACTTC. The J gene is TRBJ2-7, the V gene TRBV20-1; 13 bases match TRBD2. With V trimmed by 3 bases and J by 7 bases, 6 bases remained unmatched. CDR1 is DFQATT and CDR2 is SNEGSKA in the germline V gene (reference sequence). This CDR3 region has 14 residues.

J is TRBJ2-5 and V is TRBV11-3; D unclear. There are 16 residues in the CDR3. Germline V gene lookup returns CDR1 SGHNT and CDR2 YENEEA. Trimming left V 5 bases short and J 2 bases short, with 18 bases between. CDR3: CASSAKGPASQETQYF. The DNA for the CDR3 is TGTGCCAGCAGCGCTAAGGGTCCGGCCAGTCAAGAGACCCAGTACTTC.

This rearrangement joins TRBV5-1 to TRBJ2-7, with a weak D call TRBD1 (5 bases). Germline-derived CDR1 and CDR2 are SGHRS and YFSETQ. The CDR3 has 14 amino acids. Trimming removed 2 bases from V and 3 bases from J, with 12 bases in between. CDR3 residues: CASSFADTGYEQYF. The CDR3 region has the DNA TGCGCCAGCAGCTTCGCGGACACTGGCTACGAGCAGTACTTC.

CDR3 in amino acids: CASSQIAGSNNEQFF. Here the CDR3 DNA reads TGTGCCAGCAGCCAGATAGCGGGATCGAACAATGAGCAGTTCTTC. This chain uses TRBV7-8 with TRBJ2-1; 8 bases match TRBD2. The length of the CDR3 is 15 residues. Germline lookup yields CDR1 SGHVS and CDR2 FQNEAQ. The V segment lost 5 bases and the J segment 5 bases; nucleotides outside the gene matches: 8.

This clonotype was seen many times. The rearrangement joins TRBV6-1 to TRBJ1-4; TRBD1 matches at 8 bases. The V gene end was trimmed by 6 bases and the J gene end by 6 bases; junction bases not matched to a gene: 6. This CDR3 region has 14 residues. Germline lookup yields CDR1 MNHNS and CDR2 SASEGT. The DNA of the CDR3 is TGTGCCAGCAGCTTCACAGGGGGACATGAAAAACTGTTTTTT. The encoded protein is CASSFTGGHEKLFF.

CDR3: CASSESGQETQYF. Here the CDR3 DNA reads TGCGCCAGCAGCGAATCAGGCCAAGAGACCCAGTACTTC. V usage is TRBV4-3 and J usage is TRBJ2-5; D gene unclear. Trimming stripped 5 bases from V and 1 base from J, with 8 bases between. CDR3 length: 13 residues. The germline gives CDR1 LGHNA, CDR2 YSLEER.